The present entry profiles one T cell receptor beta chain with its context. A second about 6 to 12 cycle PCR used barcoded and J-beta primers. Individual samples furnished no less than 2.5 million CDR3-containing paired-end reads apiece. TCRdb ran MiXCR on the 5' RACE reads and lists one entry per CDR3 protein. The sample lists around 1,800,000 distinct CDR3 sequences, around 40% occurring once. This entry is derived from a study of blood T cells in healthy people across ages. This CDR3 is built from 12 residues. The V and J ends lost 2 bases and 10 bases respectively, with 11 bases between them. CDR1 and CDR2 (germline): LNHDA, SQIVND (reference sequence).

Sequencing input: blood. V gene TRBV19 combines with J gene TRBJ1-2; D gene ambiguous. This sequence was found in a human donor in good health. This CDR3 is CASSISTADYTF. The CDR3 DNA reads as TGTGCCAGTAGTATATCGACGGCTGACTACACCTTC. Complete variable domain (other parts from reference TRBV19 and TRBJ1-2): DGGITQSPKYLFRKEGQNVTLSCEQNLNHDAMYWYRQDPGQGLRLIYYSQIVNDFQKGDIAEGYSVSREKKESFPLTVTSAQKNPTAFYLCASSISTADYTFGSGTRLTVV.